Presented here are 5 T cell receptor beta chains from one specimen sequenced in a study of cytomegalovirus exposure and HLA in healthy donors. Amplification used 60 Vbeta primers and 13 Jbeta primers. The table came from immunoSEQ multiplex PCR; TCRdb's copy has only in-frame clones and leaves some out. The table lists about 170,000 clones, 76% of them singletons, with 0.75% to 0.8% in the top ten. Specimen: PBMCs. The receptors originated from a female donor in good health and CMV-seronegative.

The rearrangement joins TRBV4-1 to TRBJ1-5, with 10 nucleotides matching TRBD1. There are 18 residues in the CDR3. Germline-derived CDR1 and CDR2 are MGHRA and YSYEKL. Trimming at V came to 1 base and at J to 6 bases, leaving 12 bases not matched to a gene. CDR3 sequence reads: CASSQVGTGTGVGQPQHF. CDR3 coding DNA: TGCGCCAGCAGCCAAGTAGGGACCGGGACAGGGGTTGGTCAGCCCCAGCATTTT.

This rearrangement joins TRBV27 to TRBJ2-7, with 8 bases that match TRBD1. The junction had 17 bases not matched to a gene; V was cut back by 6 bases and J by 10 bases. This CDR3 has 15 residues. In germline, CDR1 is MNHEY, CDR2 SMNVEV (reference sequence). CDR3 sequence: CASSSNGQGLTKQYF. CDR3 in DNA: TGTGCCAGCAGCTCAAACGGACAGGGCCTCACCAAACAGTACTTC.

The rearrangement links TRBV10-2 to TRBJ1-2; unclear D gene. V lost 6 bases to trimming and J lost 8 bases, with 16 bases between them. Germline CDR1 reads WSHSY; CDR2 reads SAAADI. The length of the CDR3 is 13 residues. CDR3 DNA: TGCGCCAGCAGACAACAGACTACTCGCGGCTACACCTTC. This translates into CASRQQTTRGYTF.

Only a few counts were recorded for this clone. This rearrangement joins TRBV29-1 to TRBJ2-3; D call uncertain. The length of the CDR3 is 16 residues. Germline loops: CDR1 SQVTM, CDR2 ANQGSEA. The ends were cut back, 6 bases at V and 2 bases at J, with 21 bases in the middle. The CDR3 protein is CSVPRYASKFTDTQYF. In DNA form, the CDR3 reads TGCAGCGTCCCGAGGTACGCTTCGAAGTTCACAGATACGCAGTATTTT.

A single count supports this clone. This sequence joins TRBV7-2 and TRBJ1-2; D not certain. Trimming took off 4 bases at V and 5 bases at J, with 5 bases between the two ends. CDR1 SGHTA and CDR2 FQGNSA come from the germline V gene. This CDR3 contains 11 residues. This CDR3 reads CASSSVYGYTF. CDR3 DNA sequence: TGTGCCAGCAGCTCAGTTTATGGCTACACCTTC.